The rows below give T cell receptor beta chains drawn from one sample of a study of OX40 agonist ivuxolimab in advanced cancers. Sequencing used immunoSEQ multiplex PCR; TCRdb keeps in-frame clones, though not all of them. This sample has some 25,000 clones; approximately 85% occur once, and the top ten carry 34%. The source was CD4+ or CD8+ T cells sorted from blood, collected in a trial of the OX40 agonist ivuxolimab. All receptors derive from an adult with an advanced solid tumor such as melanoma, head and neck, liver or kidney cancer. CDR3s leave out the opening cysteine and the closing phenylalanine or tryptophan.

>TRBV4-3|TRBJ1-1
ASSQSGQLNTEAF
>TRBV7-9|TRBJ1-1
ASSLTGGIGVTEAF
>TRBV5-1|TRBJ1-2
ASVPGQGLDGYT
>TRBV4-2|TRBJ2-7
ASSQDQDLSYEQY
>TRBV15|TRBJ2-5
ATSRDLGRETQY
>TRBV15|TRBJ2-7
ATSRDLGQSSYEQY
>TRBV5-5|TRBJ2-1
ASSPGTGVHEQF
>TRBV19|TRBJ2-1
ASSILAGINEQF
>TRBV4-2|TRBJ1-2
ASSQVEGGVYGYT
>TRBV4-1|TRBJ2-5
ASSQVTGWQETQY
>TRBV29-1|TRBJ2-3
SVGGTRTDTQY
>TRBV5-4|TRBJ1-1
ASSAYRGPTEAF
>TRBV4-1|TRBJ1-6
ASSPSAGYSGSPLH
>TRBV5-1|TRBJ2-1
ASSPWRGGDEQF
>TRBV7-6|TRBJ2-2
ASSEYGVLNTGELF
>TRBV6-5|TRBJ2-3
ASSYGTIGF
>TRBV6-5|TRBJ1-2
ASSESGAGDGYT
>TRBV5-4|TRBJ2-3
ASSLWTSGIDTDTQY
>TRBV27|TRBJ2-7
ASSVGQVPYEQY
>TRBV20-1|TRBJ1-2
SARANYGYT
>TRBV5-1|TRBJ2-3
ASSFWGGTDTQY
>TRBV9|TRBJ2-5
ASSVEGGLQETQY
>TRBV2|TRBJ2-3
ASSEGQGIRTDTQY
>TRBV21-1|TRBJ2-1
ASSGSGGKREYEQF
>TRBV15|TRBJ2-7
ATSRGQGLEQY
>TRBV28|TRBJ1-1
ASSFGGYTEAF
>TRBV6-5|TRBJ1-1
ASRGTEAF
>TRBV7-3|TRBJ2-3
ASSLGLLSTDTQY